Listed here are 17 T cell receptor beta chains from one sample, sequenced in a study of blood T cell repertoires in COVID-19. Data came from immunoSEQ multiplex PCR; TCRdb stores just in-frame clones and leaves some out. The table has tens of thousands of clones, 90% seen once. Material for sequencing was peripheral blood. These receptors came from a man between 45 and 60 years old with active COVID-19.

The V and J genes are TRBV28 and TRBJ2-3; 7 bases are a match to TRBD1. The CDR3 extends over 14 amino acids. Germline-derived CDR1 and CDR2 are MDHEN and SYDVKM. J lost 5 bases, V lost 6 bases, and 8 bases had no gene match. The CDR3 sequence is CASSPTGPLDTQYF. The CDR3 DNA reads as TGTGCCAGCAGCCCGACAGGGCCATTAGATACGCAGTATTTT.

CDR3 loop: CASTGLAGHGETQYF. The CDR3 nucleotides read TGTGCCAGCACAGGACTAGCGGGGCATGGAGAGACCCAGTACTTC. The chain recombines TRBV3-1 (or the pseudogene TRBV3-2) with TRBJ2-5, with 12 bases aligning to TRBD2. The CDR3 spans 15 residues. V shed 7 bases, J shed 4 bases, and the junction held 7 bases outside the gene matches. CDR1 is LGHDT and CDR2 is YNNKEL in the germline V gene (reference sequence).

V usage is TRBV10-2 and J usage is TRBJ2-5, with a tentative D call TRBD2 (6 bases). Trimming cost V 6 bases and J 1 base, with 15 bases left between them. The CDR3 runs 15 residues. Germline V gene lookup returns CDR1 WSHSY and CDR2 SAAADI. The CDR3 bases are TGCGCCAGCAGCGGAGCAGGGACTCGCCAAGAGACCCAGTACTTC. It codes for CASSGAGTRQETQYF.

The J gene is TRBJ1-4, the V gene TRBV3-1 (or the pseudogene TRBV3-2); TRBD1 agrees at 7 bases. Germline V gives CDR1 LGHDT, CDR2 YNNKEL (reference sequence). The CDR3 is 16 amino acids. The V segment lost 2 bases and the J segment 4 bases; nucleotides outside the gene matches: 7. The CDR3 sequence is CASSQRGGQFNEKLFF. Here the CDR3 DNA reads TGTGCCAGCAGCCAAAGAGGGGGACAGTTTAATGAAAAACTGTTTTTT.

This sequence joins TRBV24-1 and TRBJ2-1; 9 bases align to TRBD2. The CDR3 extends over 13 amino acids. Germline V gene sequence: CDR1 KGHDR, CDR2 SFDVKD. The trim removed 7 bases at V and 7 bases at J, leaving 4 bases unmatched. CDR3 DNA sequence: TGTGCCACCAGGAGCGGGGGGAAGAATGAGCAGTTCTTC. This sequence encodes CATRSGGKNEQFF.

The rearrangement joins TRBV30 to TRBJ2-7; 7 positions agree with TRBD1. The CDR3 has 11 residues. V lost 1 base to trimming and J lost 13 bases; unmatched junction nucleotides: 7. Germline CDR1 and CDR2: GTSNPN and SVGIG (reference sequence). The CDR3 DNA is TGTGCCTGGAGTGCCCGGGACAGCTTATACTTC. Protein: CAWSARDSLYF.

The V and J genes are TRBV7-9 and TRBJ2-3; D is possibly TRBD2 (5 bases). CDR1 and CDR2 from the germline V gene are SEHNR and FQNEAQ (reference sequence). CDR3 size: 15 residues. The V and J ends lost 5 bases and 2 bases respectively, with 14 bases between them. CDR3 amino acids: CASSDRRGTTDTQYF. In nucleotides, the CDR3 is TGTGCCAGCAGCGACCGTCGGGGTACCACAGATACGCAGTATTTT.

The rearrangement uses TRBV29-1 and TRBJ2-5; a weak D match, TRBD1 (5 bases). Germline CDR1 and CDR2: SQVTM and ANQGSEA. The CDR3 extends over 12 amino acids. V lost 6 bases and J lost 5, with 13 bases in between. The CDR3 region has the DNA TGCAGCGTCAACAGGCTTCTTGAGACCCAGTACTTC. This gives the protein CSVNRLLETQYF.

The V and J genes are TRBV9 and TRBJ2-7; 11 bases line up with TRBD2. The ends lost 0 bases at V and 2 bases at J; junction bases unmatched: 4. CDR1 is SGDLS and CDR2 is YYNGEE in the germline V gene. The CDR3 is 16 amino acids. CDR3 in DNA: TGTGCCAGCAGCGTAGGGATTAGCGGGGGGGCCTACGAGCAGTACTTC. This translates into CASSVGISGGAYEQYF.

The chain couples TRBV28 to TRBJ1-1, with 7 bases fitting TRBD1. Germline V gene data show CDR1 as MDHEN and CDR2 as SYDVKM. The junction had 13 bases not matched to a gene; V was cut back by 8 bases and J by 1 base. The CDR3 spans 16 residues. CDR3 in amino acids: CASRTTGIISNTEAFF. The DNA for the CDR3 is TGTGCCAGCCGGACGACAGGGATTATTTCGAACACTGAAGCTTTCTTT. Filled out from reference TRBV28 and TRBJ1-1, the complete variable domain reads DVKVTQSSRYLVKRTGEKVFLECVQDMDHENMFWYRQDPGLGLRLIYFSYDVKMKEKGDIPEGYSVSREKKERFSLILESASTNQTSMYLCASRTTGIISNTEAFFGQGTRLTVV.

V gene TRBV6-2 or TRBV6-3 combines with J gene TRBJ1-1; 12 bases map to TRBD1. V lost 2 bases, J lost 3 bases, and 4 bases stayed unmatched. Germline loops: CDR1 MNHEY, CDR2 SVGEGT. The CDR3 spans 16 residues. CDR3 coding DNA: TGTGCCAGCAGTTACCCGGGACAGGGGGCCTACACTGAAGCTTTCTTT. Its translation is CASSYPGQGAYTEAFF.

This clone was detected once. The chain links TRBV9 to TRBJ2-7; 9 nucleotides align to TRBD1. The V and J ends lost 0 bases and 0 bases, in that order; junction bases with no gene match: 4. The CDR3 contains 16 residues. Per germline, CDR1 SGDLS and CDR2 YYNGEE. The CDR3 sequence: CASSVGDRAISYEQYF. The CDR3 DNA is TGTGCCAGCAGCGTAGGGGACAGGGCCATCTCCTACGAGCAGTACTTC.

This chain connects TRBV24-1 to TRBJ2-3, with TRBD2 as a possible D gene (6 bases). V was shortened by 4 bases and J by 4 bases, with 11 bases between the two germline ends. This CDR3 is 14 amino acids long. From germline, CDR1 is KGHDR and CDR2 SFDVKD. The CDR3 sequence: CATSEPTGADTQYF. The CDR3 DNA reads TGTGCCACCAGTGAACCTACGGGGGCAGATACGCAGTATTTT.

This sequence joins TRBV6-5 and TRBJ2-3; 11 bases are shared with TRBD2. Germline V CDR1 and CDR2: MNHEY, SVGAGI. The CDR3 spans 15 residues. The trim removed 3 bases at V and 5 bases at J, leaving 4 bases unmatched. CDR3 region: CASSYASGGIDTQYF. CDR3 nucleotide sequence: TGTGCCAGCAGTTATGCTAGCGGGGGGATAGATACGCAGTATTTT.

The J gene is TRBJ1-1, the V gene TRBV6-5; maybe TRBD1 (6 bases). The V gene's germline CDR1 is MNHEY and CDR2 SVGAGI. The ends were cut back, 0 bases at V and 4 bases at J, with 12 bases in the middle. The CDR3 consists of 15 residues. CDR3 amino acids: CASSYSGGLSTEAFF. The DNA of the CDR3 is TGTGCCAGCAGTTACTCGGGGGGGCTCAGCACTGAAGCTTTCTTT.

This chain uses TRBV11-2 with TRBJ1-6; a possible D gene is TRBD1 (6 bases). The CDR3 runs 14 residues. From germline, CDR1 is SGHAT and CDR2 FQNNGV. V was clipped by 2 bases and J by 9 bases, with 11 bases between them. CDR3 in DNA: TGTGCCAGCAGCTTACCCCAGGGGAGTTCACCCCTCCACTTT. It encodes CASSLPQGSSPLHF.

This clone was observed once. The CDR3 nucleotides are TGTGCCAGCAGCTTAGGTCAGGGTTATGGTGGCTACACCTTC. Amino acids: CASSLGQGYGGYTF. This chain connects TRBV7-2 to TRBJ1-2, with D possibly TRBD1 on 5 matching bases. Trimming removed 1 base at V and 7 bases at J, with 13 bases between. CDR3 length equals 14 residues. Germline CDR1 and CDR2: SGHTA and FQGNSA.